Below, 32 T cell receptor beta chains from the same sample are listed, as sequenced in a study of blood T cells in healthy people across ages. For the second PCR, which ran for about 6 to 12 cycles, a sample-barcoded 5' primer and a J-beta primer mix were used. TCRdb analysed the 5' RACE reads with MiXCR anew, one entry per CDR3 protein. The sample carries 1.5 million to 1.8 million distinct CDR3 sequences, around 40% recorded once. The sequenced material came from blood. The receptors shown here come from a woman between 18 and 29 years old in good health.

This clonotype was counted once. The rearrangement joins TRBV27 to TRBJ1-5, with a weak D call TRBD1 (6 bases). The germline V gene encodes CDR1 MNHEY and CDR2 SMNVEV (reference sequence). The V end lost 8 bases, the J end lost 7 bases, and 18 bases lay between the germline ends. The CDR3 spans 14 residues. The CDR3: CASGGGARRQPQHF. CDR3 sequence (DNA): TGTGCCAGCGGCGGGGGGGCGCGTCGCCAGCCCCAGCATTTT.

A note on this clonotype: A much larger clone lies a single base off, so this may be a read error. V gene TRBV12-3 or TRBV12-4 combines with J gene TRBJ2-1; 11 positions match TRBD2. The length of the CDR3 is 14 residues. The CDR3, as DNA: TGTGCCAGCAGTTTAACTAGCGGGAGCGTTGAGCGGTTCTTC. Its protein product is CASSLTSGSVERFF.

The chain employs TRBV7-8 and TRBJ2-5, with 9 bases aligning to TRBD1. The CDR3 has 15 amino acids. CDR1 SGHVS and CDR2 FQNEAQ come from the germline V gene. With V trimmed by 4 bases and J by 11 bases, 14 bases remained unmatched. The chain's CDR3 is CASSSHRDRANEQYF. CDR3 nucleotide sequence: TGTGCCAGCAGCTCACACCGGGACAGGGCTAATGAGCAGTACTTC. Together with reference TRBV7-8 and TRBJ2-5, the CDR3 gives the full variable domain: GAGVSQSPRYKVAKRGQDVALRCDPISGHVSLFWYQQALGQGPEFLTYFQNEAQLDKSGLPSDRFFAERPEGSVSTLKIQRTQQEDSAVYLCASSSHRDRANEQYFGPGTRLLVL.

This chain links TRBV28 with TRBJ2-1, with a possible D match to TRBD2 (5 bases). Trimming removed 6 bases at V and 2 bases at J, with 8 bases between. The CDR3 runs to 13 residues. Germline CDR1 reads MDHEN; CDR2 reads SYDVKM. CDR3 coding DNA: TGTGCCAGCAGGGCTAGCCCCTACAATGAGCAGTTCTTC. Translating it yields CASRASPYNEQFF.

This clonotype was picked up a small number of times. The chain carries TRBV5-1 and TRBJ2-5; D perhaps matches TRBD2 (6 bases). Germline CDR1 reads SGHRS; CDR2 reads YFSETQ. V dropped 4 bases and J dropped 3 bases, with 19 bases sitting between them. This CDR3 region has 16 residues. DNA of the CDR3: TGCGCCAGCAGCCCAAGACTAGGACCTTCGGAAGAGACCCAGTACTTC. This sequence encodes CASSPRLGPSEETQYF.

The CDR3, as DNA: TGTGCCACAGAAGAGCCGGGACTAGGAACAGATACGCAGTATTTT. Translated, it gives CATEEPGLGTDTQYF. The rearrangement uses TRBV7-8 and TRBJ2-3, with 8 bases identical to TRBD2. The CDR3 loop spans 15 amino acids. V lost 10 bases to trimming and J lost 3 bases; unmatched junction nucleotides: 12. Per the germline V gene, CDR1 is SGHVS and CDR2 is FQNEAQ.

As DNA, the CDR3 is TGTGCCAGCAGTAGTTCGGAGGGGACAGTCGGCAATCAGCCCCAGCATTTT. Protein sequence: CASSSSEGTVGNQPQHF. The rearrangement joins TRBV12-3 or TRBV12-4 to TRBJ1-5; 7 bases match TRBD1. The CDR3 sequence is 17 residues long. V lost 5 bases and J lost 2; bases outside the gene matches: 12.

This clonotype was seen only a few times. The rearrangement links TRBV20-1 to TRBJ2-3, with TRBD2 matching over 11 bases. The CDR3 extends over 15 amino acids. CDR1 and CDR2 (germline): DFQATT, SNEGSKA (reference sequence). With V trimmed by 4 bases and J by 6 bases, 9 bases remained unmatched. DNA for the CDR3: TGCAGTGCTAAGGGACTAGCGGAGCAAGGGGATACGCAGTATTTT. Its translation: CSAKGLAEQGDTQYF.

CDR3 coding DNA: TGTGCCAGCAGCTTAACCTCTTCCGGCCTCTCCTACAATGAGCAGTACTTC. Amino acid sequence: CASSLTSSGLSYNEQYF. The chain uses TRBV7-3 and TRBJ2-1; D not resolved. The DNA end favors TRBJ2-7, so the J call may be wrong. The V gene's germline CDR1 is SGHTA and CDR2 FQGTGA. The CDR3 contains 17 residues.

J is TRBJ2-5 and V is TRBV29-1, with 8 positions matching TRBD1. The CDR3 loop spans 12 amino acids. The V segment lost 3 bases and the J segment 4 bases; nucleotides outside the gene matches: 1. CDR1 and CDR2 (germline): SQVTM, ANQGSEA. The CDR3 is CSVEGQVETQYF. DNA of the CDR3: TGCAGCGTTGAGGGACAGGTAGAGACCCAGTACTTC.

This chain joins TRBV20-1 and TRBJ2-7; the D call may be TRBD1 or TRBD2 (6 bases each). The J call is doubtful: the DNA matches TRBJ2-5 better. Germline CDR1 reads DFQATT; CDR2 reads SNEGSKA (reference sequence). This CDR3 is built from 12 residues. The DNA for the CDR3 is TGCAGTGCTGGAGGGGGGCGAGAGACCCAGTACTTC. It codes for CSAGGGRETQYF.

J is TRBJ2-1 and V is TRBV3-1; the match to TRBD2 covers 7 bases. CDR1 is LGHDT and CDR2 is YNNKEL in the germline V gene (reference sequence). Germline trimming cut 4 bases from V and 9 bases from J; bases unmatched to any gene: 12. The CDR3 is made up of 15 amino acids. This chain's CDR3 is CASSPPGTMRSEQFF. The CDR3 bases are TGTGCCAGCAGCCCACCCGGGACTATGAGGAGTGAGCAGTTCTTC.

The table lists this clonotype with a few counts. The chain carries TRBV7-2 and TRBJ2-3; a possible D gene is TRBD1 (5 bases). This CDR3 region has 14 residues. Germline V gene lookup returns CDR1 SGHTA and CDR2 FQGNSA. V shed 3 bases and J shed 6 bases, with 13 bases lying between them. This chain's CDR3 is CASSFLQGLDTQYF. CDR3 nucleotides: TGTGCCAGCAGCTTTCTTCAGGGTCTGGATACGCAGTATTTT.

V and J are TRBV20-1 and TRBJ1-4, with D tentatively TRBD1 (6 bases). The germline V and J ends were trimmed by 4 bases and 6 bases, with 21 bases remaining between them. Germline values: CDR1 DFQATT, CDR2 SNEGSKA (reference sequence). The CDR3 runs to 16 residues. The CDR3 reads CSATGGQGFSDEKLFF. The CDR3 DNA is TGCAGTGCTACCGGGGGTCAGGGGTTCAGTGATGAAAAACTGTTTTTT.

In its sample, this clonotype was seen a few times. This rearrangement joins TRBV12-3 or TRBV12-4 to TRBJ2-1; 7 bases are a match to TRBD2. The CDR3 extends over 13 amino acids. Trimming at V came to 4 bases and at J to 6 bases, leaving 3 bases not matched to a gene. The CDR3 reads CASSCGRVNEQFF. The DNA for the CDR3 is TGTGCCAGCAGTTGTGGGAGGGTCAATGAGCAGTTCTTC.

V is TRBV2 and J is TRBJ1-2; D gene uncertain. The CDR3 runs to 12 residues. Germline CDR1 SNHLY, CDR2 FYNNEI. Between the trimmed V and J ends, which lost 2 bases and 4 bases, there was a span of 5 bases. CDR3 residues: CASSEQSYGYTF. CDR3 nucleotides: TGTGCCAGCAGTGAACAGAGCTATGGCTACACCTTC.

This clonotype has only a few counts. The CDR3 DNA reads TGCGCCAGCAGCCGGACAGGGTCTGAAAAACTGTTTTTT. Translation gives CASSRTGSEKLFF. This chain uses TRBV5-1 with TRBJ1-4; 8 nucleotides match TRBD1. Germline lookup yields CDR1 SGHRS and CDR2 YFSETQ. V lost 4 bases to trimming and J lost 7 bases; unmatched junction nucleotides: 3. The CDR3 is 13 residues long.

This clonotype was counted only a few times. The chain carries TRBV29-1 and TRBJ2-1, with TRBD2 identical over 7 bases. The CDR3 extends over 16 amino acids. Germline CDR1 reads SQVTM; CDR2 reads ANQGSEA. Trimming cost V 4 bases and J 8 bases; bases outside gene matches: 17. The CDR3 DNA is TGCAGCGTTGTGCGTCTAGCGGCCACTCGCCTGCATGAGCAGTTCTTC. It yields the protein CSVVRLAATRLHEQFF.

With regard to this clonotype: A single base separates this from a much larger clone, so it may be a read error. The CDR3, as DNA: TGTGCCAGCAGTTACGGGACTAACAATGAGCAGTTCTTC. Protein product: CASSYGTNNEQFF. The chain couples TRBV6-2 or TRBV6-3 to TRBJ2-1, with 7 bases fitting TRBD2. CDR3 length: 13 residues. From germline, CDR1 is MNHEY and CDR2 SVGEGT. The J segment lost 5 bases and the V segment lost 2 bases, leaving 0 bases of the junction unmatched.

This clonotype came up a few times. The chain carries TRBV20-1 and TRBJ2-7; D ambiguous. From germline, CDR1 is DFQATT and CDR2 SNEGSKA (reference sequence). Trimming removed 5 bases at V and 5 bases at J, with 10 bases between. CDR3 size: 11 residues. The chain's CDR3 is CSASRPDEQYF. In DNA form, the CDR3 reads TGCAGTGCTTCCCGACCTGACGAGCAGTACTTC.

The V gene is TRBV5-1, the J gene TRBJ2-1; weak D call: TRBD1 (6 bases). The CDR3 totals 15 residues. The germline gives CDR1 SGHRS, CDR2 YFSETQ. V lost 4 bases to trimming and J lost 6 bases, with 17 bases between them. CDR3 sequence reads: CASSGRLGAGNEQFF. The DNA for the CDR3 is TGCGCCAGCAGCGGCCGTTTGGGGGCGGGCAATGAGCAGTTCTTC.

Details on this clonotype: This may stem from a read error, because a much larger clone lies one nucleotide away. The chain carries TRBV28 and TRBJ2-7, with 8 bases aligning to TRBD2. The CDR3 loop spans 15 amino acids. Germline V gives CDR1 MDHEN, CDR2 SYDVKM. The CDR3 spells CANSSPGTSPYEQYF. The DNA of the CDR3 is TGTGCCAACAGTTCCCCCGGGACTAGTCCCTACGAGCAGTACTTC. Using reference TRBV28 and TRBJ2-7 for the parts outside the CDR3, the full variable domain is DVKVTQSSRYLVKRTGEKVFLECVQDMDHENMFWYRQDPGLGLRLIYFSYDVKMKEKGDIPEGYSVSREKKERFSLILESASTNQTSMYLCANSSPGTSPYEQYFGPGTRLTVT.

This clonotype was seen a few times. The chain's CDR3 is CASSVVLAGAYNEQFF. The CDR3 DNA reads TGTGCCAGCAGCGTAGTATTAGCGGGAGCCTACAATGAGCAGTTCTTC. The chain uses TRBV9 and TRBJ2-1; 9 bases are shared with TRBD2. Per the germline V gene, CDR1 is SGDLS and CDR2 is YYNGEE. The junction had 3 bases not matched to a gene; V was cut back by 0 bases and J by 2 bases. The CDR3 is made up of 16 amino acids.

In its sample, this clonotype was seen a few times. The CDR3 region has the DNA TGTGCCAGCAGTTCCGGGGAAGGAGTTTGGCCCTACGAGCAGTACTTC. It encodes CASSSGEGVWPYEQYF. The genes are TRBV6-2 or TRBV6-3 and TRBJ2-7, with D possibly matching TRBD2 (5 bases). The V gene's germline CDR1 is MNHEY and CDR2 SVGEGT. The CDR3 is 16 residues long. The V gene lost 4 bases and the J gene lost 2 bases, with 18 bases spanning the gap.

The chain combines TRBV20-1 with TRBJ2-2; 12 bases align to TRBD2. From germline, CDR1 is DFQATT and CDR2 SNEGSKA (reference sequence). The CDR3 contains 15 residues. Trimming at V came to 0 bases and at J to 7 bases, leaving 3 bases not matched to a gene. CDR3 DNA: TGCAGTGCTAGAGATCCTAGCGGGAGGGTCGGGGAGCTGTTTTTT. It translates to CSARDPSGRVGELFF.

The table lists this clonotype with a few counts. The V and J genes are TRBV7-2 and TRBJ2-1; D is uncertain. This CDR3 region has 14 residues. The V and J ends lost 1 base and 7 bases respectively, with 11 bases between them. Looked up from germline, CDR1 is SGHTA and CDR2 is FQGNSA. DNA of the CDR3: TGTGCCAGCAGCTTAGTTCGAAGCAGAAATGAGCAGTTCTTC. Translated: CASSLVRSRNEQFF.

This clonotype came up a few times. The V call is TRBV20-1, the J call TRBJ2-7, with a weak D call TRBD1 (6 bases). This CDR3 contains 15 residues. Germline V gene lookup returns CDR1 DFQATT and CDR2 SNEGSKA (reference sequence). V gave up 0 bases and J gave up 0 bases, with 12 bases separating them. CDR3 sequence: CSARDGYRVSYEQYF. The CDR3 DNA follows: TGCAGTGCTAGAGATGGCTACAGGGTCTCCTACGAGCAGTACTTC.

This clonotype was found many times. This chain uses TRBV7-2 with TRBJ2-3; TRBD2 agrees at 10 bases. Trimming at V came to 0 bases and at J to 1 base, leaving 4 bases not matched to a gene. CDR3 length: 17 amino acids. Germline values: CDR1 SGHTA, CDR2 FQGNSA. The CDR3 loop reads CASSLAAGLAGTDTQYF. The CDR3 nucleotides are TGTGCCAGCAGCTTAGCGGCAGGACTAGCGGGCACAGATACGCAGTATTTT.

The table lists this clonotype with many counts. The chain has TRBV29-1 and TRBJ2-3, with 10 bases that match TRBD2. Germline values: CDR1 SQVTM, CDR2 ANQGSEA. J was trimmed by 4 bases and V by 8 bases; bases with no gene match: 15. This CDR3 spans 16 amino acids. The CDR3 region has the DNA TGCAGCTCGAAGCGGGAGGGCCTTGGTACGGCAGATACGCAGTATTTT. Protein: CSSKREGLGTADTQYF.

The rearrangement links TRBV3-1 to TRBJ2-5, with D hard to call. Trimming removed 5 bases from V and 5 bases from J, with 15 bases in between. CDR1 is LGHDT and CDR2 is YNNKEL in the germline V gene (reference sequence). CDR3 length equals 14 residues. The DNA of the CDR3 is TGTGCCAGCAGCTTCGATACGGCCAGGGAGACCCAGTACTTC. Translation: CASSFDTARETQYF.

The chain combines TRBV21-1 with TRBJ2-1; the table's D call TRBD2 went unverified against the DNA. TRBV21-1 is noted as a pseudogene. This CDR3 spans 15 amino acids. This chain's CDR3 is CASRPGLRAYNEQFF. CDR3 nucleotides: TGTGCCAGCAGACCGGGACTACGCGCCTACAATGAGCAGTTCTTC.

With regard to this clonotype: The junction shows a germline mismatch at one end, possibly a read error. V gene TRBV7-9 combines with J gene TRBJ1-1; D unclear. This CDR3 has 13 residues. Germline V gene sequence: CDR1 SEHNR, CDR2 FQNEAQ (reference sequence). CDR3 region: CACRPTVNTEAFF. CDR3 bases: TGTGCCTGCAGACCTACAGTGAACACTGAAGCTTTCTTT. Full variable domain (missing parts from reference TRBV7-9 and TRBJ1-1): DTGVSQNPRHKITKRGQNVTFRCDPISEHNRLYWYRQTLGQGPEFLTYFQNEAQLEKSRLLSDRFSAERPKGSFSTLEIQRTEQGDSAMYLCACRPTVNTEAFFGQGTRLTVV.